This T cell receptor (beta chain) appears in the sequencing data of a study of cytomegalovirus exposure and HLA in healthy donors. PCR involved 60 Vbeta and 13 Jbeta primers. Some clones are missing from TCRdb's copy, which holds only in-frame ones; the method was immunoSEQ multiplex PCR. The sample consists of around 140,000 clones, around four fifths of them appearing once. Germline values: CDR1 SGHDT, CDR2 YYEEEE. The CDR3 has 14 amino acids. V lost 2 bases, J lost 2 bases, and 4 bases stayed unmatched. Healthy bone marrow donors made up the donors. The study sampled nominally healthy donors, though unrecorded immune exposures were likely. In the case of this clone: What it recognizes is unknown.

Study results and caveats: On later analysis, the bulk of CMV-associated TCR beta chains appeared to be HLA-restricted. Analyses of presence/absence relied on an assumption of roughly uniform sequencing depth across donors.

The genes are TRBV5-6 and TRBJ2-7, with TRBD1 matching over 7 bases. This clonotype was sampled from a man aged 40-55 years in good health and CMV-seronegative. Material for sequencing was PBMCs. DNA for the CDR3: TGTGCCAGCAGCTTCGAGACAGGGACCTACGAGCAGTACTTC. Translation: CASSFETGTYEQYF.